This is a list of T cell receptor beta chains from one sample in a study of T-cell memory formation after mild COVID-19. TCRdb reprocessed the 5' RACE reads via MiXCR and lists one record per CDR3 protein. The sample lists about 350,000 distinct CDR3 sequences, about an eighth occurring once. The sequenced sample consisted of PBMCs or a T cell subset sorted from them (not recorded which). The receptor set was obtained from a man between 18 and 29 years old who had mild COVID-19 (a few samples of this study predate the infection). Cell type and time point are not known. Each CDR3 is given with its conserved first and last residue. A D gene is named only where the DNA matches it firmly. Clone size appears in some rows only: once, few, many, or a class for an expanded clone.

TRBJ2-3	NA	TRBV12-3/TRBV12-4	few	CASRALRADTQYF	TGTGCCAGCAGGGCCCTTAGGGCAGATACGCAGTATTTT
TRBJ2-6	NA	TRBV10-3	few	CAISPQGLGGANVLTF	TGTGCCATCAGCCCACAGGGATTGGGTGGGGCCAACGTCCTGACTTTC
TRBJ1-6	NA	TRBV7-3	few	CASSLLVGSPLHF	TGTGCCAGCAGCTTATTGGTCGGGTCACCCCTCCACTTT
TRBJ2-2	NA	TRBV7-7	NA	CASSGDTSGELFF	TGTGCCAGCAGCGGGGACACCTCTGGGGAGCTGTTTTTT
TRBJ2-3	NA	TRBV7-2	few	CASSMEEAISLAQYF	TGTGCCAGCAGCATGGAAGAGGCCATCTCCCTAGCGCAGTATTTT
TRBJ1-3	NA	TRBV11-2	few	CASSLARTTGNTIYF	TGTGCCAGCAGCTTAGCTCGGACAACCGGAAACACCATATATTTT
TRBJ1-5	NA	TRBV5-6	NA	CASSLSVSNQPQHF	TGTGCCAGCAGCTTGTCGGTGAGCAATCAGCCCCAGCATTTT
TRBJ1-2	TRBD1	TRBV29-1	few	CSARQGVYGYTF	TGCAGCGCAAGACAGGGCGTCTATGGCTACACCTTC
TRBJ2-1	NA	TRBV7-6	few	CASSRTGGFGYNEQFF	TGTGCCAGCAGCCGAACTGGGGGGTTCGGTTACAATGAGCAGTTCTTC
TRBJ1-1	NA	TRBV7-3	NA	CASREKGDTEAFF	TGTGCCAGCAGGGAAAAGGGGGACACTGAAGCTTTCTTT
TRBJ2-1	NA	TRBV6-5	NA	CASSGPANEQFF	TGTGCCAGCAGTGGACCCGCCAATGAGCAGTTCTTC
TRBJ2-5	TRBD2	TRBV11-2	NA	CASRTSGETQYF	TGTGCCAGCAGGACTAGCGGGGAGACCCAGTACTTC
TRBJ2-5	TRBD1	TRBV7-9	few	CASSLKETGEETQYF	TGTGCCAGCAGCTTAAAGGAGACAGGGGAAGAGACCCAGTACTTC
TRBJ1-4	NA	TRBV24-1	NA	CATSLFRDPVSTNEKLFF	TGTGCCACCAGTCTATTTCGGGACCCCGTCTCAACTAATGAAAAACTGTTTTTT
TRBJ2-3	TRBD2	TRBV7-2	few	CASSWTGGGVIDTQYF	TGTGCCAGCAGCTGGACGGGCGGGGGGGTTATAGATACGCAGTATTTT
TRBJ2-3	NA	TRBV4-1	NA	CASSQGRREADTQYF	TGCGCCAGCAGCCAAGGTCGCAGGGAGGCAGATACGCAGTATTTT
TRBJ1-5	TRBD1	TRBV6-2/TRBV6-3	NA	CASRDGQGWEQPQHF	TGTGCCAGCAGGGACGGACAGGGGTGGGAGCAGCCCCAGCATTTT
TRBJ1-1	TRBD1	TRBV7-9	few	CASSTGAVTEAFF	TGTGCCAGCAGTACAGGGGCTGTCACTGAAGCTTTCTTT
TRBJ2-1	NA	TRBV5-1	NA	CASSLYRQVSYNEQFF	TGCGCCAGCAGCTTGTACAGACAGGTCTCCTACAATGAGCAGTTCTTC
TRBJ1-6	NA	TRBV20-1	many	CSARDSQILTLHF	TGCAGTGCTAGAGACAGTCAAATTCTTACCCTCCACTTT
TRBJ1-1	NA	TRBV7-2	NA	CASILASGIKEAFF	TGTGCCAGCATCTTAGCTTCAGGGATTAAAGAAGCTTTCTTT
TRBJ1-3	TRBD1	TRBV5-1	few	CASSLGQPDGNTIYF	TGCGCCAGCAGCCTGGGACAGCCTGATGGAAACACCATATATTTT
TRBJ2-7	NA	TRBV12-3/TRBV12-4	many	CASSPGPGGEQYF	TGTGCCAGCAGCCCAGGACCGGGTGGCGAGCAGTACTTC
TRBJ2-1	NA	TRBV11-2	NA	CASSLQGRGQFF	TGTGCCAGCAGCTTACAGGGCCGCGGGCAGTTCTTC
TRBJ1-2	NA	TRBV4-1	NA	CAGRGGYVCYTF	NA
TRBJ2-5	TRBD2	TRBV7-2	few	CASRATSRETQYF	TGTGCCAGCAGAGCGACTAGCCGCGAGACCCAGTACTTC
TRBJ1-4	TRBD1	TRBV20-1	few	CSARGTGARPTSF	TGCAGTGCTAGAGGGACAGGGGCCCGCCCAACGAGTTTT
TRBJ2-2	NA	TRBV6-2/TRBV6-3	many	CASSTTGELFF	TGTGCCAGCAGTACCACCGGGGAGCTGTTTTTT
TRBJ2-3	NA	TRBV5-1	NA	CASRAGGGTDTQYF	TGCGCCAGCAGAGCGGGCGGTGGCACAGATACGCAGTATTTT
TRBJ1-5	TRBD1	TRBV16	NA	CASRGQVNQPQHF	TGTGCCAGCAGAGGACAGGTCAATCAGCCCCAGCATTTT
TRBJ1-1	NA	TRBV5-4	NA	CASSLAGVMNTEAFF	TGTGCCAGCAGCTTGGCAGGGGTGATGAACACTGAAGCTTTCTTT
TRBJ2-2	NA	TRBV30	few	CAWKDTGELFF	TGTGCCTGGAAAGACACCGGGGAGCTGTTTTTT
TRBJ2-5	NA	TRBV5-1	many	CASSITGHEETQYF	TGCGCCAGCAGCATTACCGGGCATGAAGAGACCCAGTACTTC
TRBJ2-3	NA	TRBV11-3	few	CASSFQGTSRTDTQYF	TGTGCCAGCAGCTTCCAGGGGACCTCTCGCACAGATACGCAGTATTTT
TRBJ1-2	NA	TRBV28	few	CASSFRQEPYGYTF	TGTGCCAGCAGTTTTCGCCAGGAGCCGTATGGCTACACCTTC
TRBJ1-2	TRBD1	TRBV29-1	NA	CSVAVTGGWYGYTF	TGCAGCGTGGCGGTTACAGGGGGCTGGTATGGCTACACCTTC
TRBJ2-1	NA	TRBV7-9	NA	CAGSTGRGDEQFF	TGTGCGGGGTCGACAGGCCGGGGGGATGAGCAGTTCTTC
TRBJ1-6	NA	TRBV4-1	NA	CASSHRTFSPLHF	TGCGCCAGCAGCCACCGGACGTTCTCACCCCTCCACTTT
TRBJ1-5	NA	TRBV12-3/TRBV12-4	NA	CASSLDGAGDQPQHF	TGTGCCAGCAGTTTAGACGGGGCAGGGGATCAGCCCCAGCATTTT
TRBJ1-4	NA	TRBV24-1	few	CATSDSRDLGGKLFF	TGTGCCACCAGTGATTCAAGAGACCTTGGGGGAAAACTGTTTTTT
TRBJ2-3	NA	TRBV7-6	few	CASSLALIATDTQYF	TGTGCCAGCAGCTTAGCGCTGATAGCCACAGATACGCAGTATTTT
TRBJ1-2	NA	TRBV7-9	few	CASRARVYGYTF	TGTGCCAGCAGAGCCAGGGTATATGGCTACACCTTC
TRBJ2-1	TRBD1	TRBV6-5	few	CASKPGQGNDEQFF	TGTGCCAGCAAACCGGGACAGGGCAACGATGAGCAGTTCTTC
TRBJ2-3	TRBD2	TRBV7-3	few	CASSLSAGFTDTQYF	TGTGCCAGCAGCCTTTCAGCGGGGTTCACAGATACGCAGTATTTT
TRBJ1-3	TRBD1	TRBV7-8	NA	CASSLVGTGASGNTIYF	TGTGCCAGCAGCTTAGTTGGGACAGGAGCCTCTGGAAACACCATATATTTT